Listed below are T cell receptor beta chains from one sample, sequenced in a study of blood T cell repertoires in COVID-19. The protocol was immunoSEQ multiplex PCR, while the TCRdb copy is restricted to in-frame clones and leaves out a portion. In the table there are about 88,000 clones, approximately 88% of which are singletons. The sample taken for sequencing was peripheral blood. These TCRs come from a man of 80 years or more with acute or convalescent COVID-19. Both conserved end residues are part of each CDR3. A D gene is named only where the DNA matches it firmly. Clone size is stated in some rows and not others, as once, few, many or a class when expanded.

J: TRBJ1-3; length: 16; D: -; size: -; V: TRBV7-2; DNA: TGTGCCAGCAGCCAAAACGAGTTCGTGATAGGAAACACCATATATTTT; CDR3: CASSQNEFVIGNTIYF
J: TRBJ1-1; length: 14; D: -; size: -; V: TRBV28; DNA: TGTGCCAGCAGTCCCGGGAAAGCGAACACTGAAGCTTTCTTT; CDR3: CASSPGKANTEAFF
J: TRBJ1-2; length: 15; D: -; size: -; V: TRBV6-6; DNA: TGTGCCAGCAGTCGATCCTTTGGGGGGGACTATGGCTACACCTTC; CDR3: CASSRSFGGDYGYTF
J: TRBJ1-1; length: 13; D: -; size: -; V: TRBV21-1; DNA: TGTGCCAGCCCCAAAAGGAGTTGCACTGAAGCTTTCTTT; CDR3: CASPKRSCTEAFF
J: TRBJ1-6; length: 13; D: -; size: once; V: TRBV7-3; DNA: TGTGCCAGCAGCTTAAGCAGGGTTTCACCCCTCCACTTT; CDR3: CASSLSRVSPLHF
J: TRBJ1-3; length: 16; D: -; size: -; V: TRBV4-3; DNA: TGCGCCAGCAGCCAAGTGGGGGCCCTCTCTGGAAACACCATATATTTT; CDR3: CASSQVGALSGNTIYF
J: TRBJ1-1; length: 15; D: TRBD1; size: -; V: TRBV28; DNA: TGTGCCAGCACCCCACAGGGGCAAGGATTCCCTGAAGCTTTCTTT; CDR3: CASTPQGQGFPEAFF
J: TRBJ1-1; length: 12; D: TRBD1; size: once; V: TRBV23-1; DNA: TGCGACTGTACAGGGGGCGGCACTGAAGCTTTCTTT; CDR3: CDCTGGGTEAFF
J: TRBJ2-7; length: 18; D: TRBD1; size: medium-sized; V: TRBV3-1/TRBV3-2; DNA: TGTGCCAGCAGCCAAGAAGCCGGGGACAGCCCGAGCTCCTACGAGCAGTACTTC; CDR3: CASSQEAGDSPSSYEQYF
J: TRBJ2-5; length: 15; D: TRBD2; size: -; V: TRBV18; DNA: TGTGCCAGCTCACCACAGCGGGACCGTCAAGAGACCCAGTACTTC; CDR3: CASSPQRDRQETQYF
J: TRBJ2-2; length: 14; D: -; size: -; V: TRBV19; DNA: TGTGCCAGTGGCAAGACAGCGAACACCGGGGAGCTGTTTTTT; CDR3: CASGKTANTGELFF
J: TRBJ1-6; length: 16; D: TRBD1; size: few; V: TRBV7-9; DNA: TGTGCCAGCAGCTTACATGCCGGGACAGGGGAATCACCCCTCCACTTT; CDR3: CASSLHAGTGESPLHF
J: TRBJ1-2; length: 13; D: -; size: -; V: TRBV28; DNA: TGTGCCAGCAGACCTAACTCGGGATGGGACTACACCTTC; CDR3: CASRPNSGWDYTF
J: TRBJ1-2; length: 15; D: TRBD1; size: -; V: TRBV19; DNA: TGTGCCAGCACAACCCAAAGGACAGGGGAGGGAGGCTACACCTTC; CDR3: CASTTQRTGEGGYTF
J: TRBJ1-5; length: 13; D: TRBD1; size: once; V: TRBV12-3/TRBV12-4; DNA: TGTGCCAGCACCGCGGACAGGGTTCAGCCCCAGCATTTT; CDR3: CASTADRVQPQHF
J: TRBJ2-1; length: 15; D: TRBD2; size: -; V: TRBV7-3; DNA: TGTGCCAGCAGCTTAGGGCGGCTAGCGGGAGTCGAGCAGTTCTTC; CDR3: CASSLGRLAGVEQFF
J: TRBJ2-3; length: 14; D: TRBD2; size: -; V: TRBV3-1/TRBV3-2; DNA: TGTGCCAGCAGCCAAGGACTAGCTACAGATACGCAGTATTTT; CDR3: CASSQGLATDTQYF
J: TRBJ2-7; length: 12; D: TRBD2; size: -; V: TRBV12-3/TRBV12-4; DNA: TGCCCCCTCCCGGGACTAGCGTACGAGCAGTACTTC; CDR3: CPLPGLAYEQYF
J: TRBJ1-2; length: 14; D: TRBD1; size: -; V: TRBV6-5; DNA: TGTGCCAGCTCCCGTTTTCGACAGGGCTATGGCTACACCTTC; CDR3: CASSRFRQGYGYTF
J: TRBJ2-7; length: 12; D: -; size: -; V: TRBV3-1/TRBV3-2; DNA: TGTGCCAGCAGCCAAGGGGGGCCCGAGCAGTACTTC; CDR3: CASSQGGPEQYF
J: TRBJ2-7; length: 15; D: -; size: -; V: TRBV13; DNA: TGTGCCAGCAGCCCCCCGTTCGGGAGCCCCTACGAGCAGTACTTC; CDR3: CASSPPFGSPYEQYF
J: TRBJ2-5; length: 13; D: -; size: -; V: TRBV3-1/TRBV3-2; DNA: TGTGCCAGCAGCCAAGATAGGGCGGGGACCCAGTACTTC; CDR3: CASSQDRAGTQYF
J: TRBJ1-2; length: 18; D: TRBD1; size: -; V: TRBV9; DNA: TGTGCCAGCAGCCAGACAGGGCCGAGTGGAGGGGCCAACTATGGCTACACCTTC; CDR3: CASSQTGPSGGANYGYTF
J: TRBJ2-7; length: 15; D: -; size: -; V: TRBV11-1; DNA: TGTGCCAGCCGCCCGGGGTATGATCTCTCCTACGAGCAGTACTTC; CDR3: CASRPGYDLSYEQYF
J: TRBJ2-1; length: 17; D: TRBD2; size: -; V: TRBV5-1; DNA: TGCGCCAGCAGCACCCATGGAGCGGGGGTGACCTACAATGAGCAGTTCTTC; CDR3: CASSTHGAGVTYNEQFF
J: TRBJ2-7; length: 15; D: -; size: -; V: TRBV5-1; DNA: TGCGCCAGCAGCTGGCAAGGGACTGGTTCCTACGAGCAGTACTTC; CDR3: CASSWQGTGSYEQYF
J: TRBJ2-7; length: 16; D: TRBD2; size: -; V: TRBV28; DNA: TGTGCCAGCAGTTTACGGCTAGCGGCCAGACCCTACGAGCAGTACTTC; CDR3: CASSLRLAARPYEQYF
J: TRBJ2-1; length: 13; D: TRBD2; size: -; V: TRBV19; DNA: TGTGCCAGTGAGCGGGATCGAGGCAATGAGCAGTTCTTC; CDR3: CASERDRGNEQFF
J: TRBJ1-2; length: 17; D: TRBD1; size: few; V: TRBV28; DNA: TGTGCCAGCAGTTGGAACCCGCGACAGGGGGGAAACTATGGCTACACCTTC; CDR3: CASSWNPRQGGNYGYTF
J: TRBJ1-4; length: 15; D: TRBD1; size: -; V: TRBV19; DNA: TGTGCCAGTAGTAGGGGGACAGGGATGGATGAAAAACTGTTTTTT; CDR3: CASSRGTGMDEKLFF
J: TRBJ2-7; length: 14; D: TRBD2; size: -; V: TRBV29-1; DNA: TGCAGCGTTGACGGCAGCGGGGGGGCTTTCGAGCAGTACTTC; CDR3: CSVDGSGGAFEQYF
J: TRBJ2-7; length: 13; D: -; size: few; V: TRBV28; DNA: TGTGCCAGCAGGCTGGACAGCTCCTACGAGCAGTACTTC; CDR3: CASRLDSSYEQYF
J: TRBJ2-3; length: 16; D: -; size: -; V: TRBV18; DNA: TGTGCCAGCTCACCAGTCGGTCCCTCTAGCACAGATACGCAGTATTTT; CDR3: CASSPVGPSSTDTQYF
J: TRBJ1-2; length: 14; D: -; size: -; V: TRBV5-1; DNA: TGCGCCAGCAGCTTGGCCGCGGAACAGGGTGGCTACACCTTC; CDR3: CASSLAAEQGGYTF
J: TRBJ1-2; length: 14; D: -; size: -; V: TRBV4-1; DNA: TGCGCCAGCAGCCAAGATATGACAGTCTATGGCTACACCTTC; CDR3: CASSQDMTVYGYTF
J: TRBJ2-3; length: 16; D: -; size: -; V: TRBV5-1; DNA: TGCGCCAGCAGCTTGGCCAGGGGGGCGGGCACAGATACGCAGTATTTT; CDR3: CASSLARGAGTDTQYF
J: TRBJ1-1; length: 15; D: TRBD1; size: -; V: TRBV6-5; DNA: TGTGCCAGCACCTACAGACAGGGGGGTAACACTGAAGCTTTCTTT; CDR3: CASTYRQGGNTEAFF
J: TRBJ2-1; length: 14; D: -; size: -; V: TRBV5-1; DNA: TGCGCCAGCAGCTTGGGTAGCTCCTACAATGAGCAGTTCTTC; CDR3: CASSLGSSYNEQFF
J: TRBJ1-1; length: 15; D: TRBD1; size: -; V: TRBV2; DNA: TGTGCCAGCAGGCGCGGAACAGGGGGCCGTTCTGAAGCTTTCTTT; CDR3: CASRRGTGGRSEAFF
J: TRBJ1-1; length: 15; D: -; size: -; V: TRBV3-1/TRBV3-2; DNA: TGTGCCAGCAGCCAAGGCTACAGGGCGAACACTGAAGCTTTCTTT; CDR3: CASSQGYRANTEAFF